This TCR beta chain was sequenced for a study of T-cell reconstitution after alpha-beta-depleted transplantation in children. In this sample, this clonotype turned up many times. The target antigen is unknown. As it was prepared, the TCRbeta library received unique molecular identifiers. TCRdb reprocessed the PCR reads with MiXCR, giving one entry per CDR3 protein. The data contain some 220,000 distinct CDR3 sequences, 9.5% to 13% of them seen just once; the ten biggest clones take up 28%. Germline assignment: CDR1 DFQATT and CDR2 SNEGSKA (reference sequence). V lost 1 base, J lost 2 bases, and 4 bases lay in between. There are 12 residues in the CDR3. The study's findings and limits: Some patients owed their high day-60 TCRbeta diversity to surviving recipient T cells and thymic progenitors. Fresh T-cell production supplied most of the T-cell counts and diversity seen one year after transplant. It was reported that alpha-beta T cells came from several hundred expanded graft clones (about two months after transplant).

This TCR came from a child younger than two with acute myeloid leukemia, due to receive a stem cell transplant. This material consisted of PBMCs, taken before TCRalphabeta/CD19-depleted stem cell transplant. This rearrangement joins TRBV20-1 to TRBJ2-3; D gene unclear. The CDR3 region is CSARGITDTQYF. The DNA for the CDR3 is TGCAGTGCTAGAGGCATCACAGATACGCAGTATTTT.